Below, one T cell receptor beta chain is given with its context. This sample is part of a study of T cell responses to AZD1222 COVID-19 vaccine. This table comes from immunoSEQ multiplex PCR, and its TCRdb copy is limited to in-frame clones, with some not included. The sample has about 94,000 clones; roughly 90% are singletons. The germline V gene encodes CDR1 SNHLY and CDR2 FYNNEI. This CDR3 is built from 13 residues. V shed 7 bases and J 1 base; nucleotides not matched to a gene: 0. The rearrangement joins TRBV2 to TRBJ2-2; TRBD2 agrees at 7 bases. This TCR derives from an adult in good health. The sequencing used peripheral blood, collected on day 0 of AZD1222 vaccination. The CDR3: CASTGGNTGELFF. CDR3 bases: TGTGCCAGCACGGGGGGGAACACCGGGGAGCTGTTTTTT.